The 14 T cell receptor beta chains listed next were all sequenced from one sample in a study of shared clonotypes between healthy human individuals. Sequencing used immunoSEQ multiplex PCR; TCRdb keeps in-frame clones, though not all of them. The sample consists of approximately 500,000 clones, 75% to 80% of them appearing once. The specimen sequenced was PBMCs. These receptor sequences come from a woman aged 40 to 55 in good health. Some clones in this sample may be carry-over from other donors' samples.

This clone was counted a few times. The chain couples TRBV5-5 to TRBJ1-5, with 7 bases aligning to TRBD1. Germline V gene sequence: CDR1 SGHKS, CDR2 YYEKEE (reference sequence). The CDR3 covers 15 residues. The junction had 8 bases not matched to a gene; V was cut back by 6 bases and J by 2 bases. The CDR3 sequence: CASTLQGVGNQPQHF. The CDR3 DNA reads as TGTGCCAGCACGCTCCAGGGGGTGGGCAATCAGCCCCAGCATTTT.

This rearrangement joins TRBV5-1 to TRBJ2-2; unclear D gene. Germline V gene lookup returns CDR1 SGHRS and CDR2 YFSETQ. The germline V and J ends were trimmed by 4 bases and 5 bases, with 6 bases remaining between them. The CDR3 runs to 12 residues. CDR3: CASSHPTGELFF. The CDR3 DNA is TGCGCCAGCAGCCACCCAACCGGGGAGCTGTTTTTT.

The CDR3, as DNA: TGTGCCAGCAGCCCACGGGTCCCCCGCATAAATACGCAGTATTTT. It is translated as CASSPRVPRINTQYF. The V and J genes are TRBV7-2 and TRBJ2-3; D unclear. Germline assignment: CDR1 SGHTA and CDR2 FQGNSA. This CDR3 has 15 amino acids. V was cut by 5 bases and J by 7 bases, with 19 bases left in between.

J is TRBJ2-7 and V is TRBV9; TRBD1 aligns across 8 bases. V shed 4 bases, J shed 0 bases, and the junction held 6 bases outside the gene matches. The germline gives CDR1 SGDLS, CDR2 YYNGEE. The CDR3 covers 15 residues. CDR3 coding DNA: TGTGCCAGCAGCCCTCAGGGGACAGGCTCCTACGAGCAGTACTTC. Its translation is CASSPQGTGSYEQYF.

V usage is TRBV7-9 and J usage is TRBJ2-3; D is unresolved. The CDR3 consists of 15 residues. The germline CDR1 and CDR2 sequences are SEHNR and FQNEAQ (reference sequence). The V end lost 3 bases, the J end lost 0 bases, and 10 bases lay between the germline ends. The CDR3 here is CASSLSTASTDTQYF. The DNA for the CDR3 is TGTGCCAGCAGCTTGAGTACCGCAAGCACAGATACGCAGTATTTT.

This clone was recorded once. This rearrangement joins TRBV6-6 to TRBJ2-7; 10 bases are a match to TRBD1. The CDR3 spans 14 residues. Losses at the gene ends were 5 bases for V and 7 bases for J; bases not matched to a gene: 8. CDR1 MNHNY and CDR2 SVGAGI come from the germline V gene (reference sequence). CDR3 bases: TGTGCCAGCAGTCCGACAGGGGGCGGATGGGAGCAGTACTTC. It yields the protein CASSPTGGGWEQYF.

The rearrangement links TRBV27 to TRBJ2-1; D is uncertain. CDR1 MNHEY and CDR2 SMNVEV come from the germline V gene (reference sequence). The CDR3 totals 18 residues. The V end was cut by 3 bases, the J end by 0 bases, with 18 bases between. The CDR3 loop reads CASSFRFRPPSSYNEQFF. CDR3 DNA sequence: TGTGCCAGCAGTTTCCGCTTTCGACCACCGAGCTCCTACAATGAGCAGTTCTTC.

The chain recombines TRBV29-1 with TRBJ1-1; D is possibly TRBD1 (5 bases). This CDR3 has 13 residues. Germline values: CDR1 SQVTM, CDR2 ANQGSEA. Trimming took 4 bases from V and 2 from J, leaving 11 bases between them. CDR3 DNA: TGCAGCGTTGTTCGGACACCAAACACTGAAGCTTTCTTT. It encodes CSVVRTPNTEAFF.

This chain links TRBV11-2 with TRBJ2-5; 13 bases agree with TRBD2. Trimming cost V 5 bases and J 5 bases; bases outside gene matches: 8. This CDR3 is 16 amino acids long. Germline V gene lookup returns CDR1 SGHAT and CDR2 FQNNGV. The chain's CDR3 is CASSPGLAGAQETQYF. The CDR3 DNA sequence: TGTGCCAGCAGCCCCGGACTAGCGGGAGCTCAGGAGACCCAGTACTTC.

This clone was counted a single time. The CDR3 nucleotides read TGTGCCAGCAGTTTATTTTCCCCGAACACCGGGGAGCTGTTTTTT. It is translated as CASSLFSPNTGELFF. The V and J genes are TRBV27 and TRBJ2-2; no reliable D call. From germline, CDR1 is MNHEY and CDR2 SMNVEV (reference sequence). The V and J ends lost 1 base and 0 bases respectively, with 6 bases between them. There are 15 residues in the CDR3.

CDR3 sequence (DNA): TGTGCCACCAGCAGAGACCATCCCGAGGGACTAGCCGTGAATGAGCAGTTCTTC. As protein: CATSRDHPEGLAVNEQFF. The genes are TRBV15 and TRBJ2-1, with TRBD2 matching 9 bases. J lost 7 bases, V lost 0 bases, and 13 bases had no gene match. The CDR3 extends over 18 amino acids. Germline loops: CDR1 LNHNV, CDR2 YYDKDF (reference sequence).

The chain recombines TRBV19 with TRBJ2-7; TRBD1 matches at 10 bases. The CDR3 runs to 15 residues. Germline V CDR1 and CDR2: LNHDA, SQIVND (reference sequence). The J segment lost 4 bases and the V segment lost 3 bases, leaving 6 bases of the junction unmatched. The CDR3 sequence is CASSITGTGAYEQYF. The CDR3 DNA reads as TGTGCCAGTAGTATCACCGGGACAGGGGCTTACGAGCAGTACTTC.

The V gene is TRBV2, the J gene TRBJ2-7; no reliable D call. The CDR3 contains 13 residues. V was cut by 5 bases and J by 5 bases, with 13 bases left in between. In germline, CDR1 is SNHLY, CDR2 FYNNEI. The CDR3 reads CASSYNYSDEQYF. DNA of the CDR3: TGTGCCAGCAGTTACAATTACTCGGACGAGCAGTACTTC.

The CDR3, as DNA: TGTGCCAGCAGGTCCCCCCCGTTTGGAGAGACCCAGTACTTC. It specifies CASRSPPFGETQYF. V gene TRBV11-2 combines with J gene TRBJ2-5; D gene unclear. The CDR3 totals 14 residues. V lost 6 bases, J lost 4 bases, and 15 bases lay in between. Per germline, CDR1 SGHAT and CDR2 FQNNGV.